Following are 22 T cell receptor beta chains from one sample sequenced in a study of T-cell reconstitution after alpha-beta-depleted transplantation in children. This sample's TCRbeta library carried unique molecular identifier barcodes. TCRdb independently ran MiXCR on the PCR reads; one entry per CDR3 protein. The sample shows around 370,000 distinct CDR3 sequences, 15% to 20% of them seen only once. Sample: PBMCs, mostly from graft donor cells, taken 360 days after TCRalphabeta/CD19-depleted stem cell transplant. All receptors derive from a male patient aged 2 to 10 who had a stem cell transplant for acute lymphoblastic leukemia, so the T cells may come from the graft donor.

This clonotype was detected a few times. The chain carries TRBV12-3 or TRBV12-4 and TRBJ2-3; 7 positions match TRBD2. The CDR3 covers 14 residues. V was pared by 4 bases and J by 2 bases, with 3 bases of the junction left unmatched. The CDR3 DNA reads as TGTGCCAGCAGTTCGACTAGCAACACAGATACGCAGTATTTT. The encoded protein is CASSSTSNTDTQYF.

The V and J genes are TRBV28 and TRBJ2-3, with unresolved D. CDR1 is MDHEN, CDR2 SYDVKM, per germline. V was pared by 3 bases and J by 7 bases, with 8 bases between. CDR3 length equals 12 residues. CDR3 loop: CASSFRGNTQYF. The DNA of the CDR3 is TGTGCCAGCAGTTTTCGAGGCAATACGCAGTATTTT.

The rearrangement uses TRBV7-6 and TRBJ2-1, with D possibly matching TRBD2 (6 bases). CDR3 length equals 17 residues. Germline CDR1 reads SGHVS; CDR2 reads FNYEAQ. Trimming removed 5 bases from V and 5 bases from J, with 22 bases in between. The CDR3 sequence is CASSPRRTSSGDNEQFF. In nucleotides, the CDR3 is TGTGCCAGCAGCCCAAGGCGAACTAGCTCGGGGGACAATGAGCAGTTCTTC.

This chain joins TRBV5-1 and TRBJ2-2, with D tentatively TRBD1 or TRBD2 (6 bases each). Germline values: CDR1 SGHRS, CDR2 YFSETQ. The V end lost 2 bases, the J end lost 0 bases, and 17 bases lay between the germline ends. The CDR3 runs 18 residues. CDR3 amino acids: CASSFAPGGHPNTGELFF. The DNA of the CDR3 is TGCGCCAGCAGCTTTGCCCCCGGGGGACACCCGAACACCGGGGAGCTGTTTTTT.

The chain joins TRBV7-9 to TRBJ1-5; TRBD1 matches at 9 bases. V lost 5 bases, J lost 0 bases, and 8 bases stayed unmatched. CDR3 size: 17 residues. Germline-derived CDR1 and CDR2 are SEHNR and FQNEAQ (reference sequence). The CDR3 DNA reads TGTGCCAGCAGCGCGACAGGGGGTCTCGATAGCAATCAGCCCCAGCATTTT. Protein product: CASSATGGLDSNQPQHF.

The chain joins TRBV9 to TRBJ2-2, with 8 nucleotides matching TRBD1. Unmatched junction bases numbered 9, after V lost 0 bases and J lost 5 bases. Germline V gene lookup returns CDR1 SGDLS and CDR2 YYNGEE. This CDR3 is built from 17 residues. CDR3: CASSVGAGGARTGELFF. The CDR3 coding sequence is TGTGCCAGCAGCGTAGGGGCAGGGGGCGCAAGAACCGGGGAGCTGTTTTTT.

This chain connects TRBV24-1 to TRBJ2-3; D gene uncertain. Trimming shortened V by 4 bases and J by 9 bases, and 10 bases separated the two germline ends. The CDR3 runs to 12 residues. Germline values: CDR1 KGHDR, CDR2 SFDVKD. CDR3 protein: CATSEEGATQYF. The CDR3 region has the DNA TGTGCCACCAGTGAGGAAGGAGCAACGCAGTATTTT.

In this sample, this clonotype turned up many times. V usage is TRBV6-2 or TRBV6-3 and J usage is TRBJ2-2; D possibly corresponds to TRBD1 (6 bases). The CDR3 has 15 amino acids. The germline V gene encodes CDR1 MNHEY and CDR2 SVGEGT. V shed 5 bases and J shed 4 bases, with 14 bases lying between them. CDR3 in amino acids: CASSPSGTITGELFF. As DNA, the CDR3 is TGTGCCAGCAGTCCATCCGGGACAATCACCGGGGAGCTGTTTTTT.

This clonotype has more than one count but fewer than ten. The chain couples TRBV7-6 to TRBJ2-5, with TRBD1 identical over 8 bases. V was pared by 5 bases and J by 4 bases, with 3 bases of the junction left unmatched. The CDR3 runs 13 residues. Germline CDR1 SGHVS, CDR2 FNYEAQ. CDR3 in amino acids: CASSTGGIETQYF. CDR3 nucleotides: TGTGCCAGCAGCACAGGGGGAATAGAGACCCAGTACTTC.

This clonotype has only a few counts. The chain employs TRBV4-3 and TRBJ2-2; D may be TRBD1 (6 bases). CDR3 length: 15 amino acids. In germline, CDR1 is LGHNA, CDR2 YSLEER. The V end was cut by 1 base, the J end by 4 bases, with 10 bases between. The DNA of the CDR3 is TGCGCCAGCAGCCAAGTCCGAGGGGGCACCGGGGAGCTGTTTTTT. Translating gives CASSQVRGGTGELFF.

In its sample, this clonotype was seen a few times. The V call is TRBV12-3 or TRBV12-4, the J call TRBJ2-3; 11 bases fit TRBD2. Unmatched junction bases numbered 12, after V lost 5 bases and J lost 5 bases. This CDR3 is built from 17 residues. The CDR3 DNA reads TGTGCCAGCAGTCGAATAACTAGCGGGAGAGGAGGAGATACGCAGTATTTT. It yields the protein CASSRITSGRGGDTQYF.

This clonotype turned up a few times. The rearrangement links TRBV4-3 to TRBJ2-3; D tentatively fits TRBD1 or TRBD2 (5 bases each). The CDR3 sequence is 15 residues long. Trimming cost V 1 base and J 10 bases, with 18 bases left between them. Germline V gene sequence: CDR1 LGHNA, CDR2 YSLEER. CDR3 loop: CASSQGERGWRPQYF. CDR3 sequence (DNA): TGCGCCAGCAGCCAAGGCGAGAGGGGTTGGCGGCCGCAGTATTTT.

The chain uses TRBV10-3 and TRBJ2-2; 10 bases match TRBD2. Germline assignment: CDR1 ENHRY and CDR2 SYGVKD. This CDR3 contains 16 residues. The V segment lost 3 bases and the J segment 5 bases; nucleotides outside the gene matches: 6. The CDR3 nucleotides are TGTGCCATCAGTGAATGGACTAGCGGAACTACCGGGGAGCTGTTTTTT. Encoded protein: CAISEWTSGTTGELFF.

There are many counts of this clonotype. The genes are TRBV20-1 and TRBJ2-3; 7 positions agree with TRBD2. The CDR3 length is 16 residues. CDR1 and CDR2 (germline): DFQATT, SNEGSKA (reference sequence). The CDR3 region has the DNA TGCAGCCCTGTTCGTACGGGAGGAAGTAGCACAGATACGCAGTATTTT. This gives the protein CSPVRTGGSSTDTQYF.

This clonotype came up a few times. CDR3 residues: CSAVSATTNEKLFF. The CDR3 DNA is TGCAGCGCAGTATCAGCTACAACTAATGAAAAACTGTTTTTT. The chain links TRBV29-1 to TRBJ1-4; unclear D gene. The CDR3 consists of 14 residues. V lost 7 bases and J 0 bases, leaving 12 bases between the germline ends. Germline CDR1 SQVTM, CDR2 ANQGSEA.

This clonotype was seen a few times. The CDR3 sequence is CASSLGATKSYEQYF. As DNA, the CDR3 is TGTGCCAGCAGCTTAGGGGCCACAAAGTCCTACGAGCAGTACTTC. This rearrangement joins TRBV7-2 to TRBJ2-7; no reliable D call. From germline, CDR1 is SGHTA and CDR2 FQGNSA. The CDR3 length is 15 residues. Between the trimmed V and J ends, which lost 1 base and 1 base, there was a span of 11 bases.

Concerning this clonotype: At one end, the junction sequence differs from germline, possibly due to a read error. This chain joins TRBV3-1 and TRBJ1-3; D remains ambiguous. The CDR3 has 13 amino acids. CDR1 is LGHDT, CDR2 YNNKEL, per germline (reference sequence). CDR3: CAISRTGGNTIYF. The CDR3 nucleotides are TGTGCCATCAGCCGGACGGGGGGAAACACCATATATTTT.

This clonotype was counted a few times. The rearrangement links TRBV15 to TRBJ2-1; D is perhaps TRBD2 (5 bases). The germline V gene encodes CDR1 LNHNV and CDR2 YYDKDF (reference sequence). With 5 bases removed from V and 4 bases from J, the gap between germline ends came to 39 bases. The CDR3 sequence is 23 residues long. The CDR3 here is CATSGGPRADPWGETFLYNEQFF. The CDR3 DNA follows: TGTGCCACCAGCGGAGGACCCCGGGCGGATCCATGGGGAGAGACCTTCCTATACAATGAGCAGTTCTTC.

The genes are TRBV7-8 and TRBJ2-7; D gene unclear. V dropped 1 base and J dropped 0 bases, with 7 bases sitting between them. Germline-derived CDR1 and CDR2 are SGHVS and FQNEAQ. The CDR3 contains 14 residues. DNA for the CDR3: TGTGCCAGCAGCTTAGGCCCTCGCTCCTACGAGCAGTACTTC. Translating it yields CASSLGPRSYEQYF.

Sample share makes this clonotype large. V gene TRBV4-1 combines with J gene TRBJ2-3, with 7 bases lining up with TRBD2. Germline V lookup: CDR1 MGHRA, CDR2 YSYEKL. The CDR3 is made up of 15 amino acids. J gave up 1 base and V 3 bases, and 4 bases lay outside the gene matches. CDR3 in DNA: TGCGCCAGCAGCCACCCAAGCGGGGGCACAGATACGCAGTATTTT. It encodes CASSHPSGGTDTQYF.

This clonotype was seen at least ten times. One end of the junction is discordant with germline, which a read error may explain. The rearrangement joins TRBV7-2 to TRBJ1-5; 9 bases align to TRBD1. The V gene's germline CDR1 is SGHTA and CDR2 FQGNSA. The CDR3 length is 14 residues. The CDR3 region is CASSPGTGNQPQHF. In DNA, the CDR3 is TGCGCCAGCAGCCCGGGGACAGGGAATCAGCCCCAGCATTTT.

The chain recombines TRBV12-3 or TRBV12-4 with TRBJ2-3; 7 bases line up with TRBD2. This CDR3 is 15 amino acids long. V dropped 7 bases and J dropped 0; count of bases not matched to a gene: 7. The CDR3 DNA is TGTGCCAGCACAATCAATAGCGGGAGCACAGATACGCAGTATTTT. Translation: CASTINSGSTDTQYF.